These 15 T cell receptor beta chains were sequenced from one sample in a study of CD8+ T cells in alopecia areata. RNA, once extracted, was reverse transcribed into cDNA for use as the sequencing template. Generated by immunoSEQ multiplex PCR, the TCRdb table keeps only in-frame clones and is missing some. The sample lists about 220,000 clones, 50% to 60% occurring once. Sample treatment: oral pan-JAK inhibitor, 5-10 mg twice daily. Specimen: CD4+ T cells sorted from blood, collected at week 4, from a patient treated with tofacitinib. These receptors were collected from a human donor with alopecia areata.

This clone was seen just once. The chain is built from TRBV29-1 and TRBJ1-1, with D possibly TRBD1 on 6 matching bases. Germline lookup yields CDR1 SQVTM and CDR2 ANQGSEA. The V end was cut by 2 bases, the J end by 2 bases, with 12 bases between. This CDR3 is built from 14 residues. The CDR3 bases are TGCAGCGTTGAATCCCGGACAGTCAACACTGAAGCTTTCTTT. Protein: CSVESRTVNTEAFF.

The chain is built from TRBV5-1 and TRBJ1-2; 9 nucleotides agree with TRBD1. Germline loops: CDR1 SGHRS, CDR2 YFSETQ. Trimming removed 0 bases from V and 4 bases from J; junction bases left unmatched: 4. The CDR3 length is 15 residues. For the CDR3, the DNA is TGCGCCAGCAGCTTGGATGGACAGGGGCTCTATGGCTACACCTTC. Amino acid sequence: CASSLDGQGLYGYTF.

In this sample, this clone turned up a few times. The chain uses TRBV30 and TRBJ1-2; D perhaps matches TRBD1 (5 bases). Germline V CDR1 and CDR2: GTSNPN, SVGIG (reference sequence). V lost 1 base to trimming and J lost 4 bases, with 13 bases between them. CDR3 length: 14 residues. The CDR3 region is CAWSGLGGFYGYTF. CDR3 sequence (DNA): TGTGCCTGGAGTGGCCTGGGGGGGTTCTATGGCTACACCTTC.

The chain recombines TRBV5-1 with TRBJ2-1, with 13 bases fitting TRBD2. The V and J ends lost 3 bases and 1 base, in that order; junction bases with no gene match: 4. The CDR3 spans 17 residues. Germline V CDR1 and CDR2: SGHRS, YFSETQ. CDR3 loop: CASSYRTSGGSYNEQFF. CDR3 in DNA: TGCGCCAGCAGCTACCGGACTAGCGGGGGTTCCTACAATGAGCAGTTCTTC.

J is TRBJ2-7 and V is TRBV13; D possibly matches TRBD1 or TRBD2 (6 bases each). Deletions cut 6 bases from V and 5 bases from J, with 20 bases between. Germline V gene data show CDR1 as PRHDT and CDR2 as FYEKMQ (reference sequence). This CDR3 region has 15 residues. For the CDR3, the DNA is TGTGCCAGCAGTCTGAGCCTGCCGGGGGCAGACGAGCAGTACTTC. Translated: CASSLSLPGADEQYF.

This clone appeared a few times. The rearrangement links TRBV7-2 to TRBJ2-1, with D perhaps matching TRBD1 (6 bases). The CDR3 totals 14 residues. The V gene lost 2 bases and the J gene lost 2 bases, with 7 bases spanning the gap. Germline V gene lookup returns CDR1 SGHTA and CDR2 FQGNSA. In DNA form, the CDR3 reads TGTGCCAGCAGCTTAAACAGGGCCTACAATGAGCAGTTCTTC. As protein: CASSLNRAYNEQFF.

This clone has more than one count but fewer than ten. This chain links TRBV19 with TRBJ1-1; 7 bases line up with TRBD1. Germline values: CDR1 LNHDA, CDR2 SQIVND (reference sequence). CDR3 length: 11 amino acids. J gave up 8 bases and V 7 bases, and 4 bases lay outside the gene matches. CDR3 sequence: CASTLDREAFF. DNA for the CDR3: TGTGCCAGTACCTTGGACAGGGAAGCTTTCTTT.

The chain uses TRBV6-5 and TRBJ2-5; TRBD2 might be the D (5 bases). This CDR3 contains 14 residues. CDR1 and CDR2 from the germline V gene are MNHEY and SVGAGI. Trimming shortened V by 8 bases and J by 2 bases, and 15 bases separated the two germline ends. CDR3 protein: CASGTLDQQETQYF. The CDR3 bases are TGTGCCAGCGGTACACTAGATCAGCAAGAGACCCAGTACTTC.

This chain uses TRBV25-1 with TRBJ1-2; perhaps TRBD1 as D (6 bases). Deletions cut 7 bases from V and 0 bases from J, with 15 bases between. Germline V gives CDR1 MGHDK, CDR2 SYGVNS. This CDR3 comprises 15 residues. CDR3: CASTGPGAANYGYTF. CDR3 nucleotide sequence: TGTGCCAGCACCGGTCCGGGGGCGGCTAACTATGGCTACACCTTC.

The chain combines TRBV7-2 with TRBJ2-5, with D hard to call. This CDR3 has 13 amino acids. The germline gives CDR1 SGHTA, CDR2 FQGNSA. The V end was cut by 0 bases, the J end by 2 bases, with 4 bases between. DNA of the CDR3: TGTGCCAGCAGCTTAGCGAAGCAAGAGACCCAGTACTTC. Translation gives CASSLAKQETQYF.

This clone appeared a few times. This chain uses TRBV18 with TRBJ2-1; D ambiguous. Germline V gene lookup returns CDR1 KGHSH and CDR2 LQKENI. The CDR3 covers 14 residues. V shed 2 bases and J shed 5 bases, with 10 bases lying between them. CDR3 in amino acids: CASSPEVQNNEQFF. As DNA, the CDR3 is TGTGCCAGCTCACCAGAAGTCCAGAACAATGAGCAGTTCTTC.

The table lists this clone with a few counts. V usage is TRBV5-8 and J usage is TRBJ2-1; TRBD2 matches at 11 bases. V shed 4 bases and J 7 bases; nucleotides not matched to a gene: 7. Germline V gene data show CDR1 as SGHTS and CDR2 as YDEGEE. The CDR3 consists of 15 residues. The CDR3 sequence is CASSQGSSGGNEQFF. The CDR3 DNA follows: TGTGCCAGCAGCCAGGGCTCTAGCGGGGGGAATGAGCAGTTCTTC.

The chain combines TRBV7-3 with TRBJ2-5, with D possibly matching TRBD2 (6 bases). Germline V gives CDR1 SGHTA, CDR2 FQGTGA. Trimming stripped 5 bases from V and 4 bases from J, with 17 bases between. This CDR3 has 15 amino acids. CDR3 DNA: TGTGCCAGCAGCATGGGACTCCTCGGGGGAGAGACCCAGTACTTC. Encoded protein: CASSMGLLGGETQYF.

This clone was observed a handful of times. In DNA form, the CDR3 reads TGTGCCAGCAGCGAAATGGGGTCGGAGCAGTACTTC. It codes for CASSEMGSEQYF. The chain couples TRBV7-2 to TRBJ2-7, with unresolved D. This CDR3 comprises 12 residues. CDR1 and CDR2 from the germline V gene are SGHTA and FQGNSA. V was clipped by 5 bases and J by 7 bases, with 12 bases between them.

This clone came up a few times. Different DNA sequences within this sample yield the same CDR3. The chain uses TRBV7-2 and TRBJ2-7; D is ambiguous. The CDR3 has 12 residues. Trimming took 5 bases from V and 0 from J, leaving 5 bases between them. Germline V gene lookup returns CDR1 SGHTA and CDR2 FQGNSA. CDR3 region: CASSLSSYEQYF. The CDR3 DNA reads TGTGCCAGCAGCCTAAGCTCCTACGAGCAGTACTTC.